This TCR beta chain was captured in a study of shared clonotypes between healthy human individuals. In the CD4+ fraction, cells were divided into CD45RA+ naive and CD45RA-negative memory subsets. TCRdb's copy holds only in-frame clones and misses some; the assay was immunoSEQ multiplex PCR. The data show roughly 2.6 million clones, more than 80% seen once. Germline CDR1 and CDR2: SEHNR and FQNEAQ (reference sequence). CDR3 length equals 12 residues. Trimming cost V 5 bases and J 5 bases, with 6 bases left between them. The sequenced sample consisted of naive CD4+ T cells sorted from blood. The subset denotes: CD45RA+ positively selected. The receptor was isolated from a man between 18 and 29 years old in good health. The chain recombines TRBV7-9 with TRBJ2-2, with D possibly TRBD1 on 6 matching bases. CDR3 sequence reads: CASSRGTGELFF. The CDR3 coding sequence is TGTGCCAGCAGCAGGGGGACCGGGGAGCTGTTTTTT.